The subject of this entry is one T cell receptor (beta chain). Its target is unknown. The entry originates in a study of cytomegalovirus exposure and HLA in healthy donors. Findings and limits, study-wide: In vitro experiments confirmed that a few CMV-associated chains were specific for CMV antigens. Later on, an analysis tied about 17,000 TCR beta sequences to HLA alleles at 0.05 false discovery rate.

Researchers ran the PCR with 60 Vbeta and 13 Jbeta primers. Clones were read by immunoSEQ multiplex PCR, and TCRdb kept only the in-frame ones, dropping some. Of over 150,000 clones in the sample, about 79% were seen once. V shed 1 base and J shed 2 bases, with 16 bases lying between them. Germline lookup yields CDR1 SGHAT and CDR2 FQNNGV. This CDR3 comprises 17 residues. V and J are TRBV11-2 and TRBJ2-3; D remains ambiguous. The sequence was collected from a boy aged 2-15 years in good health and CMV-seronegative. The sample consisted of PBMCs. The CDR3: CASSLGIAGVNTDTQYF. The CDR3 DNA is TGTGCCAGCAGCTTAGGGATCGCCGGAGTAAACACAGATACGCAGTATTTT.